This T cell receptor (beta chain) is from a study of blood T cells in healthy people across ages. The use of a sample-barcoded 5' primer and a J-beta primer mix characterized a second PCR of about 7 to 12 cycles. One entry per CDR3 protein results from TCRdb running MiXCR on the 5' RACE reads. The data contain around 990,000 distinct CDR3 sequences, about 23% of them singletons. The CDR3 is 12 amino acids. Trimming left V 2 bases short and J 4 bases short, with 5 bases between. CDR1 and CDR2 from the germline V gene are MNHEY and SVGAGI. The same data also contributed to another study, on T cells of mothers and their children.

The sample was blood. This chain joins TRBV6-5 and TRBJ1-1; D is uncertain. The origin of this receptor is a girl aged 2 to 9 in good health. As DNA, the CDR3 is TGTGCCAGCAGTTACCGGAGCACTGAAGCTTTCTTT. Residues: CASSYRSTEAFF.